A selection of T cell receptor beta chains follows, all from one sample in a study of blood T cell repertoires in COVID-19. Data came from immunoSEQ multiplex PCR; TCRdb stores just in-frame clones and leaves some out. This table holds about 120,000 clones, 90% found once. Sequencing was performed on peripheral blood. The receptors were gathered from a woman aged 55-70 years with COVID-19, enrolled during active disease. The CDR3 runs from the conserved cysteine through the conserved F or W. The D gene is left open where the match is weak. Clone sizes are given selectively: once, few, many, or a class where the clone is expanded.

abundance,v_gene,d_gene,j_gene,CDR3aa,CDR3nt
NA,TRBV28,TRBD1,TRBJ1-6,CASSSGTGYSPLHF,TGTGCCAGCAGTTCCGGGACAGGGTATTCACCCCTCCACTTT
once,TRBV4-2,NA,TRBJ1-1,CASSQVQGPNTEAFF,TGTGCCAGCAGCCAAGTTCAGGGCCCTAACACTGAAGCTTTCTTT
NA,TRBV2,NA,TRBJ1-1,CASSSTTERTEAFF,TGTGCCAGCAGCTCCACGACAGAAAGGACTGAAGCTTTCTTT
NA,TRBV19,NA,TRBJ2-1,CASSIVWASGNEQFF,TGTGCCAGTAGTATCGTGTGGGCATCCGGCAATGAGCAGTTCTTC
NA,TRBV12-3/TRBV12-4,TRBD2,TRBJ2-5,CASSTQAGGQYF,TGTGCCAGCAGTACACAAGCGGGGGGACAGTACTTC
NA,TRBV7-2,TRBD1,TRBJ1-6,CASSFWDSGSPLHF,TGTGCCAGCAGCTTCTGGGACAGCGGTTCACCCCTCCACTTT
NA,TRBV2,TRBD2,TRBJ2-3,CALGTSGTDTQYF,TGTGCCCTAGGAACTAGCGGGACAGATACGCAGTATTTT
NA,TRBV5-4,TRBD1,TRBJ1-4,CASSLGQGIDEKLFF,TGTGCCAGCAGCTTGGGACAGGGAATAGATGAAAAACTGTTTTTT
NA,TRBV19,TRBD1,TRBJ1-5,CASSSPTGGYSNQPQHF,TGTGCCAGTAGTTCTCCGACAGGGGGCTATAGCAATCAGCCCCAGCATTTT
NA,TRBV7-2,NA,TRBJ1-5,CASSLLLSQPQHF,TGTGCCAGCAGCTTATTACTTTCCCAGCCCCAGCATTTT
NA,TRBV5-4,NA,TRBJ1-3,CASSLAPTDSGNTIYF,TGTGCCAGCAGCTTGGCCCCAACAGACTCTGGAAACACCATATATTTT
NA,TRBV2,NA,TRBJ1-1,CASSARQVMNTEAFF,TGTGCCAGCAGTGCCAGACAGGTGATGAACACTGAAGCTTTCTTT
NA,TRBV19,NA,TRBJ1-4,CASSQNEKLFF,TGTGCCAGTAGCCAAAATGAAAAACTGTTTTTT
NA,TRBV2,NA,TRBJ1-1,CASTTGVAFF,TGTGCCAGTACAACGGGGGTGGCTTTCTTT
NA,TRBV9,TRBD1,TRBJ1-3,CASSVAGTGAGNTIYF,TGTGCCAGCAGCGTGGCCGGGACAGGGGCTGGAAACACCATATATTTT
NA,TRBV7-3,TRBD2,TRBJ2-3,CASSWGRGTQYF,TGTGCCAGCAGCTGGGGGAGGGGTACGCAGTATTTT
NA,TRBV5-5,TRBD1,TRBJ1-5,CASSLGVGTAPRRPQHF,TGTGCCAGCAGCTTGGGCGTCGGGACAGCACCGAGGAGGCCCCAGCATTTT
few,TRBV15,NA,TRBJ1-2,CATSREVRGPYGYTF,TGTGCCACCAGCAGAGAGGTGCGGGGTCCCTATGGCTACACCTTC
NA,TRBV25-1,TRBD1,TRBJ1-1,CASSQQGLNTEAFF,TGTGCCAGCAGTCAACAGGGGCTGAACACTGAAGCTTTCTTT
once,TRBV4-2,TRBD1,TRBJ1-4,CASSQRQGAEKLFF,TGTGCCAGCAGCCAACGACAGGGGGCGGAAAAACTGTTTTTT
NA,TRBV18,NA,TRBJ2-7,CASSPGLGGGYEQYF,TGTGCCAGCTCACCCGGGTTGGGAGGGGGATACGAGCAGTACTTC
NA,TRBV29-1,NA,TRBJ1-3,CSVEEQGLNTIYF,TGCAGCGTTGAAGAGCAGGGTCTGAACACCATATATTTT
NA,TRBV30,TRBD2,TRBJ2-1,CAWSWGGSYNEQFF,TGTGCCTGGAGTTGGGGGGGGTCCTACAATGAGCAGTTCTTC
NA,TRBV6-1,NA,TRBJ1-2,CASSEALLLTEGYTF,TGTGCCAGCAGTGAAGCGCTTCTCCTTACGGAGGGCTACACCTTC
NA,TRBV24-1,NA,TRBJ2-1,CATSETSNEQFF,TGTGCCACCAGTGAGACTAGCAATGAGCAGTTCTTC
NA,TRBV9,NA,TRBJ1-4,CASSAGGTLEKLFF,TGTGCCAGCAGCGCGGGGGGGACTCTAGAAAAACTGTTTTTT
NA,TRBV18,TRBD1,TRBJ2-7,CASSPKQGGTYEQYF,TGTGCCAGCTCACCAAAACAGGGGGGAACCTACGAGCAGTACTTC
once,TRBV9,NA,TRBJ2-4,CASSVAYTPPRNIQYF,TGTGCCAGCAGCGTAGCTTACACACCACCGCGGAACATTCAGTACTTC
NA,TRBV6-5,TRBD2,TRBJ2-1,CASSYSGTSGVGEQFF,TGTGCCAGCAGTTACTCAGGGACTAGCGGGGTTGGTGAGCAGTTCTTC
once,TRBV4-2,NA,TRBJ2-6,CASSQDPQGIVSGANVLTF,TGTGCCAGCAGCCAAGATCCCCAGGGAATAGTTTCAGGGGCCAACGTCCTGACTTTC
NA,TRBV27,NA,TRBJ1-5,CASGSQGYSNQPQHF,TGTGCCAGCGGCTCACAGGGTTATAGCAATCAGCCCCAGCATTTT
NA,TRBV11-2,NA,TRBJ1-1,CASSEWSAGWNTEAFF,TGTGCCAGCAGCGAATGGTCCGCGGGATGGAACACTGAAGCTTTCTTT
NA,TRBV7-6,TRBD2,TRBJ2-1,CASSFTSGRYNEQFF,TGTGCCAGCAGTTTTACTAGCGGACGCTACAATGAGCAGTTCTTC
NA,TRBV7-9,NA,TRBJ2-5,CASSSVMETQYF,TGTGCCAGCAGCTCCGTTATGGAGACCCAGTACTTC
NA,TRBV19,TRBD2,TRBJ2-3,CASSTTSGGNTDTQYF,TGTGCCAGTAGTACTACTAGCGGGGGGAACACAGATACGCAGTATTTT
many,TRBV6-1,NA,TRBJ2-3,CASSEADGGTDTQYF,TGTGCCAGCAGTGAGGCCGACGGAGGCACAGATACGCAGTATTTT
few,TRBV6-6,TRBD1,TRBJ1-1,CASSYRTGNTEAFF,TGTGCCAGCAGTTACCGGACAGGGAACACTGAAGCTTTCTTT
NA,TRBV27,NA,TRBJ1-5,CASSLKGTFSNQPQHF,TGTGCCAGCAGTTTAAAGGGGACATTTAGCAATCAGCCCCAGCATTTT
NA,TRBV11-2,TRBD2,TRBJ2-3,CASSSPILAGVTDTQYF,TGTGCCAGCAGCTCACCCATCCTAGCGGGGGTTACAGATACGCAGTATTTT
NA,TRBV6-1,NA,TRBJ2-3,CASSDQTEILTDTQYF,TGTGCCAGCAGTGACCAGACAGAAATACTCACAGATACGCAGTATTTT
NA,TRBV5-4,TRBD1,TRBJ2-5,CASSGGQAETQYF,TGTGCCAGCAGCGGGGGACAGGCGGAGACCCAGTACTTC
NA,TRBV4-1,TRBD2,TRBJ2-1,CASSQGGAGTEQFF,TGCGCCAGCAGCCAGGGGGGAGCGGGGACCGAGCAGTTCTTC
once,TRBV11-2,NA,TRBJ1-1,CASSFWVEGEAFF,TGTGCCAGCAGCTTTTGGGTCGAGGGAGAAGCTTTCTTT
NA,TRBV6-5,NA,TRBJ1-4,CASSPSWRSGEKLFF,TGTGCCAGCAGTCCCTCGTGGAGGTCGGGGGAAAAACTGTTTTTT
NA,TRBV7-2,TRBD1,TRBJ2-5,CASSLLASGTGAQETQYF,TGTGCCAGCAGCTTACTCGCATCCGGGACAGGGGCCCAAGAGACCCAGTACTTC
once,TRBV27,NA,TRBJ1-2,CATSQGRVNYGYTF,TGTGCCACAAGTCAAGGGAGGGTAAACTATGGCTACACCTTC
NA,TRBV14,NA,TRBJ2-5,CASQGVGETQYF,TGTGCCAGCCAGGGCGTGGGGGAGACCCAGTACTTC
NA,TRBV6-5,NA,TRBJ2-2,CASSSRGPGELFF,TGTGCCAGCAGTTCCAGGGGTCCCGGGGAGCTGTTTTTT